This T cell receptor beta chain was identified in a study of control samples from healthy donors and cancer patients. Germline trimming cut 0 bases from V and 0 bases from J; bases unmatched to any gene: 7. The CDR3 length is 19 residues. Germline CDR1 is LGHNA and CDR2 is YSLEER. Libraries were prepared by immunoSEQ multiplex PCR; TCRdb keeps only in-frame clonotypes and omits some of them. The repertoire holds almost 85,000 clones, around 94% seen once, with 4.5% to 5.5% in the top ten. This chain connects TRBV4-3 to TRBJ2-3, with TRBD2 matching 12 bases. The receptor was derived from a young woman in good health. Sequencing input: blood. CDR3 DNA sequence: TGCGCCAGCAGCCAAGATCTGCCAGGACTAGCGGGGAGCACAGATACGCAGTATTTT. Amino acids: CASSQDLPGLAGSTDTQYF.